The 28 T cell receptor beta chains presented below share a single source sample, sequenced in a study of OX40 agonist ivuxolimab in advanced cancers. Sequenced by immunoSEQ multiplex PCR; TCRdb stores in-frame clones only, minus some. The profile shows tens of thousands of clones, around 89% of them singletons. Sequenced material: CD4+ or CD8+ T cells sorted from blood, taken in a trial of the OX40 agonist ivuxolimab. The receptors stem from an adult with an advanced solid tumor such as melanoma, head and neck, liver or kidney cancer.

The V gene is TRBV5-6, the J gene TRBJ2-3; 7 bases agree with TRBD2. Trimming cost V 4 bases and J 2 bases; bases outside gene matches: 13. Germline V lookup: CDR1 SGHDT, CDR2 YYEEEE. CDR3 length: 17 amino acids. The chain's CDR3 is CASSRPGTTRITDTQYF. Here the CDR3 DNA reads TGTGCCAGCAGCCGCCCCGGGACTACTAGAATCACAGATACGCAGTATTTT.

V usage is TRBV6-4 and J usage is TRBJ1-1; D uncertain. Trimming took off 5 bases at V and 0 bases at J, with 10 bases between the two ends. Germline V CDR1 and CDR2: MRHNA, SNTAGT. CDR3 length: 14 amino acids. CDR3 protein: CASSLFVLNTEAFF. The CDR3 region has the DNA TGTGCCAGCAGTCTTTTTGTTCTGAACACTGAAGCTTTCTTT.

The V call is TRBV28, the J call TRBJ2-6, with D unresolved. V lost 2 bases, J lost 0 bases, and 2 bases lay in between. Looked up from germline, CDR1 is MDHEN and CDR2 is SYDVKM. The CDR3 loop spans 14 amino acids. Here the CDR3 DNA reads TGTGCCAGCAGTTTACTCTCTGGGGCCAACGTCCTGACTTTC. It specifies CASSLLSGANVLTF.

The V call is TRBV30, the J call TRBJ2-5; D remains ambiguous. V lost 3 bases to trimming and J lost 3 bases, with 5 bases between them. The germline gives CDR1 GTSNPN, CDR2 SVGIG (reference sequence). The CDR3 covers 11 residues. The CDR3 DNA reads TGTGCCTGGAGGGCGGAAGAGACCCAGTACTTC. Residues: CAWRAEETQYF.

This chain joins TRBV28 and TRBJ1-2; D is perhaps TRBD1 (6 bases). The V end was cut by 7 bases, the J end by 3 bases, with 18 bases between. The CDR3 runs 15 residues. The germline CDR1 and CDR2 sequences are MDHEN and SYDVKM. The DNA of the CDR3 is TGTGCCAGCAAAATTAATCCCACAGGGCACTATGGCTACACCTTC. Amino acid sequence: CASKINPTGHYGYTF.

The chain joins TRBV19 to TRBJ1-2; 7 bases are a match to TRBD1. The junction had 12 bases not matched to a gene; V was cut back by 4 bases and J by 7 bases. Germline assignment: CDR1 LNHDA and CDR2 SQIVND (reference sequence). This CDR3 region has 15 residues. CDR3 residues: CASSKSGQVFGGYTF. CDR3 coding DNA: TGTGCCAGTAGTAAGTCTGGACAGGTATTCGGTGGCTACACCTTC.

Only one count was recorded for this clone. The J gene is TRBJ2-5, the V gene TRBV10-3; 9 bases fit TRBD1. Germline CDR1 ENHRY, CDR2 SYGVKD. CDR3 size: 13 residues. The J segment lost 4 bases and the V segment lost 4 bases, leaving 1 base of the junction unmatched. CDR3 bases: TGTGCCATCAGTGGGGGACAGGGAGAGACCCAGTACTTC. Amino acids: CAISGGQGETQYF.

The chain carries TRBV28 and TRBJ2-7, with 7 positions matching TRBD1. The CDR3 has 13 residues. Germline assignment: CDR1 MDHEN and CDR2 SYDVKM. The V segment lost 8 bases and the J segment 3 bases; nucleotides outside the gene matches: 7. CDR3 in DNA: TGTGCCAGCGGGCGGCCAGGGGGCTACGAGCAGTACTTC. Its translation is CASGRPGGYEQYF.

This chain joins TRBV6-5 and TRBJ2-5, with 9 bases matching TRBD2. There are 15 residues in the CDR3. The trim removed 7 bases at V and 6 bases at J, leaving 12 bases unmatched. CDR1 and CDR2 from the germline V gene are MNHEY and SVGAGI. CDR3 nucleotides: TGTGCCAGCACTGGAGCGGGAGGAGGAGGGCAGACCCAGTACTTC. Protein sequence: CASTGAGGGGQTQYF.

The rearrangement links TRBV5-5 to TRBJ1-4; 8 nucleotides align to TRBD1. CDR3 size: 14 residues. CDR1 is SGHKS, CDR2 YYEKEE, per germline (reference sequence). The V segment lost 1 base and the J segment 10 bases; nucleotides outside the gene matches: 6. As DNA, the CDR3 is TGTGCCAGCAGCTTGTCAGGGGGCGGCGGAAAACTGTTTTTT. As protein: CASSLSGGGGKLFF.

The CDR3 nucleotides are TGTGCCAGCAGTTCGCCCCGGGCTACGAACACTGAAGCTTTCTTT. Encoded protein: CASSSPRATNTEAFF. The chain is built from TRBV27 and TRBJ1-1; D gene unclear. Per germline, CDR1 MNHEY and CDR2 SMNVEV (reference sequence). CDR3 length: 15 residues. Trimming cost V 4 bases and J 1 base, with 13 bases left between them.

The chain has TRBV7-9 and TRBJ2-1; TRBD2 is a possible D gene (5 bases). Germline CDR1 reads SEHNR; CDR2 reads FQNEAQ (reference sequence). V lost 2 bases to trimming and J lost 8 bases, with 19 bases between them. This CDR3 comprises 16 residues. The CDR3 reads CASSLPSAADLDEQFF. The CDR3 DNA reads as TGTGCCAGCAGCTTACCATCAGCAGCGGACCTAGATGAGCAGTTCTTC.

The rearrangement uses TRBV29-1 and TRBJ2-3; 9 bases agree with TRBD1. CDR1 and CDR2 (germline): SQVTM, ANQGSEA. The CDR3 contains 13 residues. Trimming cost V 7 bases and J 6 bases; bases outside gene matches: 8. For the CDR3, the DNA is TGCAGCGATACACAGGGGGCAAGGGATACGCAGTATTTT. Amino acid sequence: CSDTQGARDTQYF.

The chain has TRBV18 and TRBJ1-5; D unclear. The CDR3 length is 13 residues. Trimming took off 3 bases at V and 15 bases at J, with 18 bases between the two ends. Germline V gives CDR1 KGHSH, CDR2 LQKENI. The CDR3 reads CASSPGIGETWHF. The CDR3 DNA reads as TGTGCCAGCTCACCGGGCATCGGCGAGACATGGCATTTT.

This rearrangement joins TRBV5-1 to TRBJ1-2; TRBD1 aligns across 7 bases. The CDR3 spans 14 residues. Germline CDR1 SGHRS, CDR2 YFSETQ. Losses at the gene ends were 0 bases for V and 3 bases for J; bases not matched to a gene: 2. CDR3 protein: CASSLVGTDYGYTF. The CDR3 nucleotides are TGCGCCAGCAGCTTGGTCGGGACAGACTATGGCTACACCTTC.

The rearrangement links TRBV11-3 to TRBJ1-2; D remains ambiguous. The V end lost 0 bases, the J end lost 6 bases, and 8 bases lay between the germline ends. In germline, CDR1 is SGHNT, CDR2 YENEEA. The CDR3 is 13 amino acids. The CDR3 bases are TGTGCCAGCAGCTTAGATTGGGAGAATGGCTACACCTTC. This translates into CASSLDWENGYTF.

This chain connects TRBV15 to TRBJ2-6; D may be TRBD1 (5 bases). Trimming shortened V by 5 bases and J by 4 bases, and 15 bases separated the two germline ends. CDR1 LNHNV and CDR2 YYDKDF come from the germline V gene (reference sequence). The CDR3 extends over 16 amino acids. Here the CDR3 DNA reads TGTGCCACCAGCCTCTGGGGCCTCGGGGGGGCCAACGTCCTGACTTTC. Translation: CATSLWGLGGANVLTF.

V and J are TRBV11-2 and TRBJ1-4; D may be TRBD1 (5 bases). Germline lookup yields CDR1 SGHAT and CDR2 FQNNGV. The CDR3 is 15 residues long. Trimming left V 2 bases short and J 5 bases short, with 12 bases between. CDR3 sequence reads: CASSLTQGGNEKLFF. The CDR3 region has the DNA TGTGCCAGCAGCTTAACCCAGGGTGGGAATGAAAAACTGTTTTTT.

This CDR3 is CASTVRVQETQYF. CDR3 nucleotide sequence: TGTGCCAGCACCGTTAGAGTACAAGAGACCCAGTACTTC. The chain employs TRBV21-1 and TRBJ2-5; whether TRBD2, the table's D call, matches the DNA was not checked. TRBV21-1 is deemed a pseudogene. The CDR3 contains 13 residues.

J is TRBJ1-5 and V is TRBV5-8; D might be TRBD1 (5 bases). This CDR3 is built from 13 residues. V dropped 4 bases and J dropped 5 bases, with 10 bases sitting between them. The germline gives CDR1 SGHTS, CDR2 YDEGEE. The CDR3 DNA is TGTGCCAGCAGCGACAGCAGTCATCAGCCCCAGCATTTT. It specifies CASSDSSHQPQHF.

The CDR3 reads CASSLSGTGYEQYF. The CDR3 nucleotides read TGTGCCAGCTCACTCTCCGGGACAGGGTACGAGCAGTACTTC. The chain links TRBV18 to TRBJ2-7, with 9 nucleotides matching TRBD1. The CDR3 contains 14 residues. The germline V gene encodes CDR1 KGHSH and CDR2 LQKENI. V lost 4 bases to trimming and J lost 4 bases; unmatched junction nucleotides: 5. The whole variable domain, filled in from reference TRBV18 and TRBJ2-7, reads NAGVMQNPRHLVRRRGQEARLRCSPMKGHSHVYWYRQLPEEGLKFMVYLQKENIIDESGMPKERFSAEFPKEGPSILRIQQVVRGDSAAYFCASSLSGTGYEQYFGPGTRLTVT.

The V gene is TRBV7-9, the J gene TRBJ2-3, with D unresolved. The CDR3 is 11 amino acids. Germline-derived CDR1 and CDR2 are SEHNR and FQNEAQ (reference sequence). The V end lost 6 bases, the J end lost 5 bases, and 6 bases lay between the germline ends. CDR3 nucleotide sequence: TGTGCCAGCAGTCGCTTAGATACGCAGTATTTT. Amino acids: CASSRLDTQYF.

The chain recombines TRBV6-1 with TRBJ2-3, with 8 bases lining up with TRBD1. The V and J ends lost 0 bases and 3 bases, in that order; junction bases with no gene match: 11. CDR1 is MNHNS and CDR2 is SASEGT in the germline V gene. The CDR3 spans 18 residues. CDR3 region: CASSEAGVRGRETDTQYF. The CDR3 coding sequence is TGTGCCAGCAGTGAAGCGGGGGTCAGGGGGCGGGAAACAGATACGCAGTATTTT.

The CDR3 spells CASSSQGLATYEQYF. CDR3 sequence (DNA): TGTGCCAGCAGTTCGCAGGGACTAGCTACCTACGAGCAGTACTTC. This rearrangement joins TRBV28 to TRBJ2-7; 9 bases fit TRBD2. This CDR3 has 15 residues. The germline V gene has CDR1 MDHEN and CDR2 SYDVKM. The V and J ends lost 4 bases and 2 bases, in that order; junction bases with no gene match: 6.

The V gene is TRBV6-5, the J gene TRBJ2-6, with a possible D match to TRBD1 (5 bases). Germline CDR1 is MNHEY and CDR2 is SVGAGI. V was trimmed by 5 bases and J by 4 bases, leaving 9 bases between them. This CDR3 has 14 residues. The CDR3 DNA sequence: TGTGCCAGCAGTCAATACAGGGGGGCCAACGTCCTGACTTTC. The encoded protein is CASSQYRGANVLTF.

The rearrangement links TRBV18 to TRBJ1-2; a weak D match, TRBD1 (5 bases). V lost 3 bases and J lost 2, with 7 bases in between. CDR1 is KGHSH, CDR2 LQKENI, per germline. The CDR3 length is 13 residues. CDR3 loop: CASSPGPNYGYTF. The CDR3 bases are TGTGCCAGCTCACCGGGACCGAACTATGGCTACACCTTC.

The chain uses TRBV9 and TRBJ2-1, with 8 bases that match TRBD2. The J segment lost 7 bases and the V segment lost 1 base, leaving 7 bases of the junction unmatched. Germline V gene lookup returns CDR1 SGDLS and CDR2 YYNGEE. This CDR3 is built from 15 residues. The chain's CDR3 is CASSVSAGEINEQFF. The DNA for the CDR3 is TGTGCCAGCAGCGTATCAGCGGGAGAGATTAATGAGCAGTTCTTC.

The chain uses TRBV6-6 and TRBJ1-5; no firm D call. With 3 bases removed from V and 2 bases from J, the gap between germline ends came to 8 bases. CDR1 is MNHNY, CDR2 SVGAGI, per germline (reference sequence). This CDR3 is built from 14 residues. CDR3 loop: CASSYFGGNQPQHF. CDR3 nucleotide sequence: TGTGCCAGCAGTTATTTCGGCGGCAATCAGCCCCAGCATTTT.